This T cell receptor beta chain was observed in a study of blood T cell repertoires in COVID-19. Study summary: The origin of the acute and convalescent COVID-19 samples was the United States, Italy and Spain.

Repertoires were generated with immunoSEQ multiplex PCR, while TCRdb's copy carries only in-frame clones and drops some. The sample includes roughly 80,000 clones, just over 90% of them seen just once. The CDR3 has 15 residues. Germline V gives CDR1 SGHDT, CDR2 YYEEEE. The V gene end was trimmed by 4 bases and the J gene end by 2 bases; junction bases not matched to a gene: 6. Source material: peripheral blood. This chain joins TRBV5-6 and TRBJ1-5, with 7 bases fitting TRBD1. The clonotype comes from a man in his fifties with COVID-19, enrolled during active disease. CDR3 DNA: TGTGCCAGCAGCGTGGGACAGAACGGCAATCAGCCCCAGCATTTT. It specifies CASSVGQNGNQPQHF.